This entry lists 9 T cell receptor beta chains sequenced from one sample in a study of blood T cells in healthy people across ages. A second about 7 to 11 cycle PCR used barcoded and J-beta primers. TCRdb reprocessed the 5' RACE reads via MiXCR and lists one record per CDR3 protein. The sample yields around 1.5 million distinct CDR3 sequences, approximately 40% seen once. Sequencing was done on a sample of blood. The receptor source for this set is a woman younger than 30 in good health.

The rearrangement joins TRBV24-1 to TRBJ2-2; 9 nucleotides align to TRBD1. Germline V gene sequence: CDR1 KGHDR, CDR2 SFDVKD. This CDR3 region has 20 residues. The V segment lost 3 bases and the J segment 4 bases; nucleotides outside the gene matches: 17. The CDR3 protein is CATSDASGTGRFGATGELFF. For the CDR3, the DNA is TGTGCCACCAGTGATGCGTCCGGGACAGGGCGTTTTGGTGCCACCGGGGAGCTGTTTTTT.

In this sample, this clonotype turned up a few times. The rearrangement links TRBV6-5 to TRBJ1-6; 10 bases match TRBD1. Trimming took 2 bases from V and 3 from J; bases not matched to a gene: 4. Germline lookup yields CDR1 MNHEY and CDR2 SVGAGI. The CDR3 spans 17 residues. The CDR3 DNA follows: TGTGCCAGCAGTTACCCGCGGACAGGGGGCTATAATTCACCCCTCCACTTT. Its translation is CASSYPRTGGYNSPLHF.

This clonotype was counted only a few times. Written as DNA, the CDR3 is TGTGCCAGCAGAAGACAGGGGGCAGACAAAAACATTCAGTACTTC. It encodes CASRRQGADKNIQYF. This rearrangement joins TRBV6-5 to TRBJ2-4; 10 bases agree with TRBD1. Trimming removed 6 bases from V and 3 bases from J; junction bases left unmatched: 5. The CDR3 length is 15 residues. Germline V gene data show CDR1 as MNHEY and CDR2 as SVGAGI.

In this sample, this clonotype turned up once. This could be a read error, since a much larger clone is one nucleotide away. V usage is TRBV6-1 and J usage is TRBJ2-7; tentatively, D is TRBD1 (5 bases). The V end lost 2 bases, the J end lost 7 bases, and 15 bases lay between the germline ends. This CDR3 spans 14 amino acids. The germline gives CDR1 MNHNS, CDR2 SASEGT. The CDR3 here is CASSETWGYNEQYF. The CDR3 nucleotides are TGTGCCAGCAGTGAAACCTGGGGCTACAATGAGCAGTACTTC.

This chain uses TRBV6-6 with TRBJ2-1; D possibly corresponds to TRBD2 (6 bases). The CDR3 has 16 residues. In germline, CDR1 is MNHNY, CDR2 SVGAGI (reference sequence). V shed 0 bases and J shed 2 bases, with 11 bases lying between them. CDR3 amino acids: CASSYSFGGAYNEQFF. The CDR3 DNA reads TGTGCCAGCAGTTACTCGTTTGGCGGGGCCTACAATGAGCAGTTCTTC.

V usage is TRBV6-1 and J usage is TRBJ2-7, with D hard to call. CDR3 length equals 9 residues. Trimming removed 8 bases at V and 7 bases at J, with 6 bases between. Germline CDR1 is MNHNS and CDR2 is SASEGT. The CDR3 nucleotides are TGTGCCAGCGGGTGGGAGCAGTACTTC. Translated, it gives CASGWEQYF.

The chain combines TRBV11-2 with TRBJ2-5, with 8 nucleotides matching TRBD1. The CDR3 is 16 amino acids. Germline CDR1 reads SGHAT; CDR2 reads FQNNGV. V shed 5 bases, J shed 11 bases, and the junction held 19 bases outside the gene matches. CDR3 coding DNA: TGTGCCAGCAGCCAATATAATCCCGGACAGGGAGGATGGCAGTACTTC. Translated: CASSQYNPGQGGWQYF. Supplemented by reference TRBV11-2 and TRBJ2-5, the full variable domain reads EAGVAQSPRYKIIEKRQSVAFWCNPISGHATLYWYQQILGQGPKLLIQFQNNGVVDDSQLPKDRFSAERLKGVDSTLKIQPAKLEDSAVYLCASSQYNPGQGGWQYFGPGTRLLVL.

The sample holds a few counts of this clonotype. The V call is TRBV29-1, the J call TRBJ2-1; perhaps TRBD1 as D (7 bases). V lost 5 bases and J 0 bases, leaving 14 bases between the germline ends. The CDR3 length is 15 residues. CDR1 and CDR2 from the germline V gene are SQVTM and ANQGSEA. The CDR3 DNA reads TGCAGCGTTCCGAGACAGGGAGGCTCCTACAATGAGCAGTTCTTC. This translates into CSVPRQGGSYNEQFF.

This clonotype was seen a handful of times. The chain carries TRBV7-9 and TRBJ2-5, with D maybe TRBD2 (5 bases). The CDR3 has 15 amino acids. Germline V gene data show CDR1 as SEHNR and CDR2 as FQNEAQ (reference sequence). The V and J ends lost 5 bases and 3 bases respectively, with 16 bases between them. This chain's CDR3 is CASSPPGGPEETQYF. CDR3 coding DNA: TGTGCCAGCAGCCCTCCAGGAGGACCCGAAGAGACCCAGTACTTC.